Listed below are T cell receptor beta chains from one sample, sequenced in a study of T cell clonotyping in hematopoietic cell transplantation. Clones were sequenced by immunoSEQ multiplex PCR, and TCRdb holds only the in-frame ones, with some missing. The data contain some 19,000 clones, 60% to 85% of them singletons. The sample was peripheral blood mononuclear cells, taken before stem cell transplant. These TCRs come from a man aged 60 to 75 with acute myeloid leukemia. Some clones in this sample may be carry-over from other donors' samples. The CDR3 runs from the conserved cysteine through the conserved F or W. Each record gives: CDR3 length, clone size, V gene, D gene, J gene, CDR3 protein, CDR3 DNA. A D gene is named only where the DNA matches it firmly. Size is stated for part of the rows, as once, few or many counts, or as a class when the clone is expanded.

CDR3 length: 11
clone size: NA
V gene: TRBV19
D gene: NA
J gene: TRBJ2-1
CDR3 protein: CASSLGREQFF
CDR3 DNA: TGTGCCAGTAGTCTTGGGCGTGAGCAGTTCTTC

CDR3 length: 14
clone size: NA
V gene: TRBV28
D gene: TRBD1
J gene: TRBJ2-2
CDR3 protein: CASRDRDRSSELFF
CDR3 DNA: TGTGCCAGCAGGGACCGGGACAGGAGTTCGGAGCTGTTTTTT

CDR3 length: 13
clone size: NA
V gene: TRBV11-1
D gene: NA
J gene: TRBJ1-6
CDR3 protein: CASSSNNSPPLHF
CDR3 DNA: TGTGCCAGCAGCTCGAATAACTCCCCGCCCCTCCACTTT

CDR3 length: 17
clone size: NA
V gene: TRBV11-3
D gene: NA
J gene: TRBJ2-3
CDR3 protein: CASSSRFFSQSTDTQYF
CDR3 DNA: TGTGCCAGCAGCTCCAGATTTTTCAGTCAAAGCACAGATACGCAGTATTTT

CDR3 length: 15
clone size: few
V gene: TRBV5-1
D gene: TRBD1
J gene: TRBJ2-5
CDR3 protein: CASSWAGTGKETQYF
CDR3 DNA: TGCGCCAGCAGCTGGGCCGGGACAGGAAAAGAGACCCAGTACTTC

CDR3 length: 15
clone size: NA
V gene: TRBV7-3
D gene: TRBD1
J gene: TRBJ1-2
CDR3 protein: CASSSAGGFNYGYTF
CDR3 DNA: TGTGCCAGCAGCTCGGCAGGGGGATTTAACTATGGCTACACCTTC

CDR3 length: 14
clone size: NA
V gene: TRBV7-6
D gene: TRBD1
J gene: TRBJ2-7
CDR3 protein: CASSPRQGHYEQYF
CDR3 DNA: TGTGCCAGCAGCCCTAGACAGGGGCACTACGAGCAGTACTTC

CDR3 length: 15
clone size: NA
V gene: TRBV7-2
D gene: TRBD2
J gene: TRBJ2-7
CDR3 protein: CASSLVASGSDEQYF
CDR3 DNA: TGTGCCAGCAGCTTAGTAGCTAGCGGGAGTGACGAGCAGTACTTC

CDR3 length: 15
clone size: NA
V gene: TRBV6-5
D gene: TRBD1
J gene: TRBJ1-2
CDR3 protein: CASSYSWGQMYGYTF
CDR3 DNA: TGTGCCAGCAGTTACTCGTGGGGACAGATGTATGGCTACACCTTC

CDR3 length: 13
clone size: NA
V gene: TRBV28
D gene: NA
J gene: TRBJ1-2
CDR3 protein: CASSAPQASGYTF
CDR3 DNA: TGTGCCAGCAGCGCTCCCCAGGCCAGTGGCTACACCTTC

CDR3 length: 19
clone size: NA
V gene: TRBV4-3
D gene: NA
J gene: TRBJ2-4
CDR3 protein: CASSHAVGRAKGAKNIQYF
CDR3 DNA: TGCGCCAGCAGCCACGCCGTGGGCAGAGCTAAGGGAGCCAAAAACATTCAGTACTTC

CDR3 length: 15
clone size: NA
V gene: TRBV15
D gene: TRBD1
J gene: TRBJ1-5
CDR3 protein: CATSRVRTGDQPQHF
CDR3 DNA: TGTGCCACCAGCAGAGTGCGGACAGGGGATCAGCCCCAGCATTTT

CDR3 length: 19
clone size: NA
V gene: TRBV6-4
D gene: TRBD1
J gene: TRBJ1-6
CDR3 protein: CASRGTGTGGRVKRSPLHF
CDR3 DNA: TGTGCCAGCAGAGGTACCGGGACAGGGGGAAGGGTAAAACGTTCACCCCTCCACTTT

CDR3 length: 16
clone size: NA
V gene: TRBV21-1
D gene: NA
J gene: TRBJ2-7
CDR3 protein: CASSKASSGGTYEQYF
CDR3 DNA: TGTGCCAGCAGCAAAGCAAGTAGCGGGGGAACCTACGAGCAGTACTTC

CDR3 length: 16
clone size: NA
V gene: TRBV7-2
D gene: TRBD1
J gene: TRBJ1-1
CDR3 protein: CASSLGTGVLETEAFF
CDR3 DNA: TGTGCCAGCAGCTTGGGGACAGGGGTCCTGGAGACTGAAGCTTTCTTT

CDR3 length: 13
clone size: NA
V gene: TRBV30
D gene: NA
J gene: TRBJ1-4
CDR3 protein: CAWRTRITEKLFF
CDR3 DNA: TGTGCCTGGCGGACCAGAATAACTGAAAAACTGTTTTTT

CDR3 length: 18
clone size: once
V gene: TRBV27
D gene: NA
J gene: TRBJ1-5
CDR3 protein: CASSLFSIAPDSNQPQHF
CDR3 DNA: TGTGCCAGCAGTTTATTTTCGATTGCGCCTGATAGCAATCAGCCCCAGCATTTT

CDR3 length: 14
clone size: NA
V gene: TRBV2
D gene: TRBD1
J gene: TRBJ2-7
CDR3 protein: CASSPDRGSYEQYF
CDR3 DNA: TGTGCCAGCAGCCCCGACAGGGGGTCCTACGAGCAGTACTTC

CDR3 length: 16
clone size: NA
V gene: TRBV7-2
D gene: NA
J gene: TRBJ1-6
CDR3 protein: CASSLDSQGANSPLHF
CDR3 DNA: TGTGCCAGCAGCTTAGACAGCCAAGGGGCGAATTCACCCCTCCACTTT

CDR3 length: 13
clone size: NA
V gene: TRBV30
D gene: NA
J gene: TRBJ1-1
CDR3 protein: CAWITGQGIEAFF
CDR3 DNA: TGTGCCTGGATCACGGGACAAGGGATTGAAGCTTTCTTT

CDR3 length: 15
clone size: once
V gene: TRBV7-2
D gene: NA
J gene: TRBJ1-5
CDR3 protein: CASSLGGGAGQPQHF
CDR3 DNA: TGTGCCAGCAGCTTAGGGGGGGGTGCAGGTCAGCCCCAGCATTTT

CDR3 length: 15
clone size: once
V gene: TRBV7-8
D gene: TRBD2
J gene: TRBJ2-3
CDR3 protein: CASSLGAGGQDTQYF
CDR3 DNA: TGTGCCAGCAGCTTAGGAGCGGGGGGGCAAGATACGCAGTATTTT

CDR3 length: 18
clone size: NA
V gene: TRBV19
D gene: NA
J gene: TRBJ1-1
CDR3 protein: CASSIDTGRGDRATEAFF
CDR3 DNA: TGTGCCAGTAGTATAGATACCGGTAGGGGGGATCGCGCCACTGAAGCTTTCTTT

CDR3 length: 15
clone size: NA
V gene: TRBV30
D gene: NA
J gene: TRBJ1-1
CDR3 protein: CAWRNIRPLNTEAFF
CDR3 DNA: TGTGCCTGGAGAAACATCCGTCCTTTGAACACTGAAGCTTTCTTT

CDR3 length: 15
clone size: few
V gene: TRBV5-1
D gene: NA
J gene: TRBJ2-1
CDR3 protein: CASSYEGQTYNEQFF
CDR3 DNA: TGCGCCAGCAGCTACGAGGGGCAGACTTACAATGAGCAGTTCTTC

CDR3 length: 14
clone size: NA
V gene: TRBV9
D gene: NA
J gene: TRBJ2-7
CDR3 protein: CASSVDLERYEQYF
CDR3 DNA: TGTGCCAGCAGCGTAGACCTGGAGCGCTACGAGCAGTACTTC

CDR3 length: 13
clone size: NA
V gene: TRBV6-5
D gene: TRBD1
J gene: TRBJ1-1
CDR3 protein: CASSSTGASEAFF
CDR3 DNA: TGTGCCAGCAGTTCGACAGGGGCGAGTGAAGCTTTCTTT

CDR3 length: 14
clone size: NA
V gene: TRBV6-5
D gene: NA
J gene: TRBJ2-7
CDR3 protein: CASSGNGNYYEQYF
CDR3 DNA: TGTGCCAGCAGTGGTAACGGAAACTACTACGAGCAGTACTTC

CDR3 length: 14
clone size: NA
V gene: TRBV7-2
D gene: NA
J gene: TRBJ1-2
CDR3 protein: CASSLGARLYGYTF
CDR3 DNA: TGTGCCAGCAGCTTAGGTGCCCGGCTCTATGGCTACACCTTC

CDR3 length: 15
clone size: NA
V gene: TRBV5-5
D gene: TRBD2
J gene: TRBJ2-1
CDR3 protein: CASSPGLAGIYEQFF
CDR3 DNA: TGTGCCAGCAGCCCGGGACTAGCGGGAATCTATGAGCAGTTCTTC

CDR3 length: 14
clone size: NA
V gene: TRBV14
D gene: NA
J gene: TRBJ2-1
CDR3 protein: CASSQVSQNNEQFF
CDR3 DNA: TGTGCCAGCAGCCAAGTTTCGCAGAACAATGAGCAGTTCTTC

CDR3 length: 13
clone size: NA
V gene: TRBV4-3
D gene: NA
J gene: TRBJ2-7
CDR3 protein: CASSPGVSYEQYF
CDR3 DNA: TGCGCCAGCAGCCCCGGGGTTTCCTACGAGCAGTACTTC

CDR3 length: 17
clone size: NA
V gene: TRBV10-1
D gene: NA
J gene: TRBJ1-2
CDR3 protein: CASSDLAKRTEDDGYTF
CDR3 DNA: TGCGCCAGCAGTGACTTGGCCAAAAGGACAGAGGACGATGGCTACACCTTC

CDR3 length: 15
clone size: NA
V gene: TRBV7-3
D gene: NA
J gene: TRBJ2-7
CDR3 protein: CASSLTGGQSYEQYF
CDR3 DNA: TGTGCCAGCAGCTTAACGGGCGGACAGTCCTACGAGCAGTACTTC

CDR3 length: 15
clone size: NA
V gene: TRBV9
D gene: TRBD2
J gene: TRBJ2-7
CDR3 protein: CASSVDGLAAYEQYF
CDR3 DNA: TGTGCCAGCAGCGTCGACGGACTAGCGGCGTACGAGCAGTACTTC

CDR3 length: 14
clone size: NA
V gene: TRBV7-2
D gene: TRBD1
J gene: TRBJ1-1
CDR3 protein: CASSVQGARTEAFF
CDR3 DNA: TGTGCCAGCAGCGTACAGGGGGCCCGCACTGAAGCTTTCTTT

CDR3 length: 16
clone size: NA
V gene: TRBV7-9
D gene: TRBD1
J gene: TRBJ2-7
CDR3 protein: CASSGGQDSSSYEQYF
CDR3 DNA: TGTGCCAGCAGCGGGGGACAGGACAGTAGCTCCTACGAGCAGTACTTC

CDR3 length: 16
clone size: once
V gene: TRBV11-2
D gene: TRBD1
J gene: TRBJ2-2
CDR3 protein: CVSSLVGQGDTGELFF
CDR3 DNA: TGTGTCAGCAGCTTAGTCGGACAGGGGGACACCGGGGAGCTGTTTTTT

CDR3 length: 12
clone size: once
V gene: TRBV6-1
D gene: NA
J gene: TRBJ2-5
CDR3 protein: CASITDGGTQYF
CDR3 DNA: TGTGCCAGCATAACGGACGGGGGGACCCAGTACTTC

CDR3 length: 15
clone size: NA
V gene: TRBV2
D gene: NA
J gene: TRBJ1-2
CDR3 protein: CASSELAGGHYGYTF
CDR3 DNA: TGTGCCAGCAGTGAGCTCGCGGGGGGGCACTATGGCTACACCTTC

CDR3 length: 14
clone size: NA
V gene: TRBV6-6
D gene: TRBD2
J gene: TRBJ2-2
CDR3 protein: CATRLAGNTGELFF
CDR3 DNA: TGTGCCACCCGACTAGCGGGGAACACCGGGGAGCTGTTTTTT

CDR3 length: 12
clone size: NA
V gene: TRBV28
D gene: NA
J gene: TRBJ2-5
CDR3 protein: CASSSSQETQYF
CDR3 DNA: TGTGCCAGCAGTAGCAGCCAAGAGACCCAGTACTTC

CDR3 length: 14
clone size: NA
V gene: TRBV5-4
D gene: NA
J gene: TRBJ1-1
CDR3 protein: CASSSGSVNTEAFF
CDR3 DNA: TGTGCCAGCAGCTCGGGGTCGGTGAACACTGAAGCTTTCTTT

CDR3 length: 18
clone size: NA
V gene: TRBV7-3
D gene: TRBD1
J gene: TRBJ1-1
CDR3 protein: CARTPTGPNRQPNTEAFF
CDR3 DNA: TGTGCCCGAACCCCGACAGGGCCAAATCGCCAACCTAACACTGAAGCTTTCTTT

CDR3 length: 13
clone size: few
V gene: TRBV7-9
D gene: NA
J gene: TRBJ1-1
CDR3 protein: CASSPGAKTEAFF
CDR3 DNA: TGTGCCAGCAGCCCTGGGGCAAAGACTGAAGCTTTCTTT

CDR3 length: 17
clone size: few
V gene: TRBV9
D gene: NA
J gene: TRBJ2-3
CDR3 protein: CASSVDYSPGVTDTQYF
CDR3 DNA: TGTGCCAGCAGCGTAGACTACAGCCCGGGCGTAACAGATACGCAGTATTTT

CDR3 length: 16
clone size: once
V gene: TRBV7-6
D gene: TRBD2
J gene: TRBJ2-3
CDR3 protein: CASSLSGTRHTDTQYF
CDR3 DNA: TGTGCCAGCAGCTTGTCCGGGACTAGGCACACAGATACGCAGTATTTT

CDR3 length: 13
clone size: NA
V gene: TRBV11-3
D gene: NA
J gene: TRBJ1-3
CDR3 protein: CASSLNGLDTIYF
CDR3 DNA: TGTGCCAGCAGCTTAAACGGACTGGACACCATATATTTT

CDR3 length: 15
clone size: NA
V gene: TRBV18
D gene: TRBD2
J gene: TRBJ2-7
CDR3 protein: CASSPPSSGGNEQYF
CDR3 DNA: TGTGCCAGCTCACCACCGTCTAGCGGGGGCAACGAGCAGTACTTC

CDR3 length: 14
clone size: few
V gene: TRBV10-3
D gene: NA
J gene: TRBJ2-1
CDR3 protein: CAISGTPGGREQFF
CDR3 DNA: TGTGCCATCAGCGGGACACCCGGGGGGAGGGAGCAGTTCTTC

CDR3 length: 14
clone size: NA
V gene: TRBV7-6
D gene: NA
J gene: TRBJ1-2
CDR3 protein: CASSLVGSDYGYTF
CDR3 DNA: TGTGCCAGCAGCCTAGTAGGGTCGGACTATGGCTACACCTTC

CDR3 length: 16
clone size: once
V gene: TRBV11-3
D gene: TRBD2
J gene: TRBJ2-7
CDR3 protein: CASSSLGGEDPYEQYF
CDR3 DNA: TGTGCCAGCAGCTCTCTTGGGGGGGAGGACCCCTACGAGCAGTACTTC

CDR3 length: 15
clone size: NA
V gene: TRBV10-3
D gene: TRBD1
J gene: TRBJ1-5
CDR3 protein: CAISANTGGDQPQHF
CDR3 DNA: TGTGCCATCAGCGCTAATACAGGGGGGGATCAGCCCCAGCATTTT

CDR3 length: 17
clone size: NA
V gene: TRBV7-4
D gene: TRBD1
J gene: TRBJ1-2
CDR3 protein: CASSPTDRAAGIYGYTF
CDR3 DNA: TGTGCCAGCAGCCCAACCGACAGGGCGGCAGGGATCTATGGCTACACCTTC